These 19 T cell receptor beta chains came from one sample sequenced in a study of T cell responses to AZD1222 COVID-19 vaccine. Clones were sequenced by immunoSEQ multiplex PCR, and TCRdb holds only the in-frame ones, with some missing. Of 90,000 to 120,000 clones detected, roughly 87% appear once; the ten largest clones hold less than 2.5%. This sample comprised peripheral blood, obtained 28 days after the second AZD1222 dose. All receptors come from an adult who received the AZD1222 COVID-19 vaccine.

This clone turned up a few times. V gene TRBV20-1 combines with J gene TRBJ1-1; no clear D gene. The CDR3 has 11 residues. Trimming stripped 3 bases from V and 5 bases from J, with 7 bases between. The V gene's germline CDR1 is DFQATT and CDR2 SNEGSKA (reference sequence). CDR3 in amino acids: CSASAVTEAFF. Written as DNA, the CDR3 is TGCAGTGCTAGCGCAGTGACTGAAGCTTTCTTT.

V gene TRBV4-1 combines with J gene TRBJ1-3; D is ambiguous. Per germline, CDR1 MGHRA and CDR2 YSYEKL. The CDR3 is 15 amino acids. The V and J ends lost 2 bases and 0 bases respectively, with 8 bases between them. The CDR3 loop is CASSQPLNSGNTIYF. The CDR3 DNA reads TGCGCCAGCAGCCAACCACTCAACTCTGGAAACACCATATATTTT.

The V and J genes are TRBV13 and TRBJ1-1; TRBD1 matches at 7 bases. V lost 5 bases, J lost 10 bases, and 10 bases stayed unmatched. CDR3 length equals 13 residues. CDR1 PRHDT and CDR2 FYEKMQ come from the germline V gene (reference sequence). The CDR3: CASSAGQAPLAFF. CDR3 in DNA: TGTGCCAGCAGCGCCGGACAGGCGCCGCTAGCTTTCTTT.

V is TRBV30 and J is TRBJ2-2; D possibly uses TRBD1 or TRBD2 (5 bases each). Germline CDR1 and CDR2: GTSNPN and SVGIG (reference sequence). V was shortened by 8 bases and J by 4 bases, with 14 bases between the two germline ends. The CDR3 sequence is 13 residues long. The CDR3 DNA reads TGTGCCCGTCAAGAGGGGACCACCGGGGAGCTGTTTTTT. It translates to CARQEGTTGELFF.

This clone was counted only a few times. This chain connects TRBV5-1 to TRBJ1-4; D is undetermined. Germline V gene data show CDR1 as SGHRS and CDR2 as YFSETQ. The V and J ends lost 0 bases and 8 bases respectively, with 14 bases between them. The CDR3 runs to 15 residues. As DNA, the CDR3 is TGCGCCAGCAGCTTGGAAATAGGGCCGTTAGAAAAACTGTTTTTT. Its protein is CASSLEIGPLEKLFF.

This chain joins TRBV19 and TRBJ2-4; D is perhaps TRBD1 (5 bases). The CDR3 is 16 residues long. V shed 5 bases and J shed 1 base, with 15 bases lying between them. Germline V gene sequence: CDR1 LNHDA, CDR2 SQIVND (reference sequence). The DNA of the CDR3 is TGTGCCAGTAGTCAGACAGTTCAGATCGCCAAAAACATTCAGTACTTC. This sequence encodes CASSQTVQIAKNIQYF. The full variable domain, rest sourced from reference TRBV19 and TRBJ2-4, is DGGITQSPKYLFRKEGQNVTLSCEQNLNHDAMYWYRQDPGQGLRLIYYSQIVNDFQKGDIAEGYSVSREKKESFPLTVTSAQKNPTAFYLCASSQTVQIAKNIQYFGAGTRLSVL.

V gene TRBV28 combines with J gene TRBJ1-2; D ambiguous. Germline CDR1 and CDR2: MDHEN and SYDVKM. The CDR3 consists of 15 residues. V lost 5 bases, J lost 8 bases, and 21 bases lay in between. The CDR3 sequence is CASSGGHGWGTGYTF. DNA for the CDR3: TGTGCCAGCAGTGGAGGGCACGGCTGGGGAACGGGCTACACCTTC.

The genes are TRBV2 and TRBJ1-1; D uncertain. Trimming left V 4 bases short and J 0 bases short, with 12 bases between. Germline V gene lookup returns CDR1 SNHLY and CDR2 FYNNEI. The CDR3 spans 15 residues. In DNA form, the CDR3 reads TGTGCCAGCAGTGTACGACGGAGGGTGAACACTGAAGCTTTCTTT. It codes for CASSVRRRVNTEAFF.

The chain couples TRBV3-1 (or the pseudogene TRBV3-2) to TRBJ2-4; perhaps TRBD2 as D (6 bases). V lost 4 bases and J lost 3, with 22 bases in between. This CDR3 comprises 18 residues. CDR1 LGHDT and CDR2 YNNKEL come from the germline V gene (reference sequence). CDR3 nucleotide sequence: TGTGCCAGCAGCCCCAGGGTCTCTAGCGTAGTCTTCAAAAACATTCAGTACTTC. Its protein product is CASSPRVSSVVFKNIQYF.

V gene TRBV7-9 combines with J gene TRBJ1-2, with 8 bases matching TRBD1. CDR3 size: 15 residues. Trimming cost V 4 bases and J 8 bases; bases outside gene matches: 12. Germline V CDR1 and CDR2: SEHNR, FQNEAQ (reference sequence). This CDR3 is CASSSTGGLFYGYTF. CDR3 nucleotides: TGTGCCAGCAGCTCTACAGGGGGTCTTTTTTACGGCTACACCTTC.

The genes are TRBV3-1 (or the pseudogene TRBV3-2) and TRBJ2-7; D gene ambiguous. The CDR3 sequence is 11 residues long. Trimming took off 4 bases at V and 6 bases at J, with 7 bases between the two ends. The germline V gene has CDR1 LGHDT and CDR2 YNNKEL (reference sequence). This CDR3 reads CASSLGPEQYF. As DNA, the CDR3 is TGTGCCAGCAGCCTTGGCCCCGAGCAGTACTTC.

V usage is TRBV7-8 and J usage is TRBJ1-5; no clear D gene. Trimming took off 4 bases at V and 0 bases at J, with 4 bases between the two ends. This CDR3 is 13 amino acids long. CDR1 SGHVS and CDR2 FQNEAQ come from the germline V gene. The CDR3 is CASSSNSNQPQHF. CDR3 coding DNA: TGTGCCAGCAGCTCGAATAGCAATCAGCCCCAGCATTTT.

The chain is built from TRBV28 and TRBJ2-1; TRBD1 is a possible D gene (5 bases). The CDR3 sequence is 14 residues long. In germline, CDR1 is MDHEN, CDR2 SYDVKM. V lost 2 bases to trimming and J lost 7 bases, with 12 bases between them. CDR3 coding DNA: TGTGCCAGCAGTTTACTGGCAGGGAAGAATGAGCAGTTCTTC. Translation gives CASSLLAGKNEQFF.

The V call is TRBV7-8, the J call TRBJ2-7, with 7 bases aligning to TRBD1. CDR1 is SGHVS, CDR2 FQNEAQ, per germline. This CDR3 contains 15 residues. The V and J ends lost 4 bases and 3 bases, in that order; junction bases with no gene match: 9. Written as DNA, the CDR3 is TGTGCCAGCAGCTATTACGGGACAGTTGGCTACGAGCAGTACTTC. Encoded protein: CASSYYGTVGYEQYF.

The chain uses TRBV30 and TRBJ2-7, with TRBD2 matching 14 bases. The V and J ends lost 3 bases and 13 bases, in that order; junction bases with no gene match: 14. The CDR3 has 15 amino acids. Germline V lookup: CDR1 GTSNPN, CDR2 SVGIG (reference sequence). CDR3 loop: CAWSWGGLAGVLFYF. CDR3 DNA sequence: TGTGCCTGGAGCTGGGGGGGACTAGCGGGAGTCCTTTTCTACTTC.

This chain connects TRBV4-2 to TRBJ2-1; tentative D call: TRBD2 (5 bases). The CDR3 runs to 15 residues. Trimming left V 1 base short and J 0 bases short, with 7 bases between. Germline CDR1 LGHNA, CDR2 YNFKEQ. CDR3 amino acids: CASSQATSSYNEQFF. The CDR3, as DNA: TGTGCCAGCAGCCAAGCTACTAGCTCCTACAATGAGCAGTTCTTC.

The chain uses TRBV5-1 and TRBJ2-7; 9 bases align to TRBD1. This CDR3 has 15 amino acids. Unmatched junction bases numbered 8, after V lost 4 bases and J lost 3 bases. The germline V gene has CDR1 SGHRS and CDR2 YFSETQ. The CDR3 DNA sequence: TGCGCCAGCAGCCTGTATGACAGGGGGATCTACGAGCAGTACTTC. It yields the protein CASSLYDRGIYEQYF.

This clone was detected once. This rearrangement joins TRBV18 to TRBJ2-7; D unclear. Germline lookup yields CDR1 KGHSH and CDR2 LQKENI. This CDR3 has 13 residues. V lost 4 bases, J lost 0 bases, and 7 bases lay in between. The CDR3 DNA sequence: TGTGCCAGCTCACTAACCAGCTCCTACGAGCAGTACTTC. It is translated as CASSLTSSYEQYF. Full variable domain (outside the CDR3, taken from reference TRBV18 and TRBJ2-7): NAGVMQNPRHLVRRRGQEARLRCSPMKGHSHVYWYRQLPEEGLKFMVYLQKENIIDESGMPKERFSAEFPKEGPSILRIQQVVRGDSAAYFCASSLTSSYEQYFGPGTRLTVT.

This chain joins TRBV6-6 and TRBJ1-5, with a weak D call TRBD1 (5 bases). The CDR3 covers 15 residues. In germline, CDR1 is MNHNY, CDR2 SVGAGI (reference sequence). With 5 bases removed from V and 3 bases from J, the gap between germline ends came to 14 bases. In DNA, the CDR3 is TGTGCCAGCAGTGATCGGGACGGATTCAATCAGCCCCAGCATTTT. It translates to CASSDRDGFNQPQHF.